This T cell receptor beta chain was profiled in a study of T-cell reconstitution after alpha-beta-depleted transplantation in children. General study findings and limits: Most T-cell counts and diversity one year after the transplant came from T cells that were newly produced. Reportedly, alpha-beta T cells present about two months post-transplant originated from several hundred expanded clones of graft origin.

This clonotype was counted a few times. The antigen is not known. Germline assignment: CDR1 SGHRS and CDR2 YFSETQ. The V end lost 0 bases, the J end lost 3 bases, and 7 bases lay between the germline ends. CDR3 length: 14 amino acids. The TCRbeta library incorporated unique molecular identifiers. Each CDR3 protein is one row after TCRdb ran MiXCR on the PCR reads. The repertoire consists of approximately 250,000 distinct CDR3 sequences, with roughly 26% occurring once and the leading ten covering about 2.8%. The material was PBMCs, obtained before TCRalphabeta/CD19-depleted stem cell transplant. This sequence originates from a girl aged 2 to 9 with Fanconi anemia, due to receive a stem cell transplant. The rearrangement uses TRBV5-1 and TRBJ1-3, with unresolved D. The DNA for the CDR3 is TGCGCCAGCAGCTTGGGGAGCCATGGAAACACCATATATTTT. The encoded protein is CASSLGSHGNTIYF.